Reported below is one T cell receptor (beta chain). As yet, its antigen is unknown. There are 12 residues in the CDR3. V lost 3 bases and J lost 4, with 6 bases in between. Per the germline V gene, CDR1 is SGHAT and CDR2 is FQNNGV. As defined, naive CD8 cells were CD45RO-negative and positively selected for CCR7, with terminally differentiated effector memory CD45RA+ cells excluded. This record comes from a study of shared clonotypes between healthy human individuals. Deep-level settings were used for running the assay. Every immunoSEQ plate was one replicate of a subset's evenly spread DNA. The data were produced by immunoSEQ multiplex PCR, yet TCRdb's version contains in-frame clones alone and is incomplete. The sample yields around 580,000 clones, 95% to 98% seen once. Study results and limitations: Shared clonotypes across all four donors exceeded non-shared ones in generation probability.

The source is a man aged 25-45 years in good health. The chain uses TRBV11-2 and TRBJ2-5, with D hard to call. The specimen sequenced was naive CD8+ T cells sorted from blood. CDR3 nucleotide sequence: TGTGCCAGCAGCTTGCCTTTAGAGACCCAGTACTTC. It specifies CASSLPLETQYF.